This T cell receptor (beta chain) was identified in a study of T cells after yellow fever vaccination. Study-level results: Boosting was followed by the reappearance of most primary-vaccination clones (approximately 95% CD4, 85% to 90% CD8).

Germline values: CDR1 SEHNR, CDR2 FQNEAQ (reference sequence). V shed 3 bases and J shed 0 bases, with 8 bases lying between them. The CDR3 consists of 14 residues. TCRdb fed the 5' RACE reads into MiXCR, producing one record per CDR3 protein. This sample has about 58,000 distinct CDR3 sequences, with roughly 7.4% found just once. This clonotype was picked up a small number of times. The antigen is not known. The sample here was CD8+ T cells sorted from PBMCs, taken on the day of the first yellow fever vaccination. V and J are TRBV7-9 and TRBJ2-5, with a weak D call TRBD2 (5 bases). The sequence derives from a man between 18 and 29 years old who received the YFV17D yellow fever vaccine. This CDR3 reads CASSFRGYQETQYF. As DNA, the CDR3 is TGTGCCAGCAGCTTTCGGGGTTACCAAGAGACCCAGTACTTC.